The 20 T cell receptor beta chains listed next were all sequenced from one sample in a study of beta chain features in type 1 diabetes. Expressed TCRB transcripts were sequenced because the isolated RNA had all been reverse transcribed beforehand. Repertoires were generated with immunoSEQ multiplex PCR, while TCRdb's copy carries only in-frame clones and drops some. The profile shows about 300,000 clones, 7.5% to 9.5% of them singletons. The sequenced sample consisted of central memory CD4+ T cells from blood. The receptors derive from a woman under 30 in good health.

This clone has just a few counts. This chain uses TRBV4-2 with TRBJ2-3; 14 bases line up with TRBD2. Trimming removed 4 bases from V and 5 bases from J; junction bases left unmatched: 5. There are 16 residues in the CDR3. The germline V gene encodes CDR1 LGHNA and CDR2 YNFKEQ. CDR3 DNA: TGTGCCAGCAGCCGCCTGACTAGCGGGGGGGTAGATACGCAGTATTTT. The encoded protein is CASSRLTSGGVDTQYF.

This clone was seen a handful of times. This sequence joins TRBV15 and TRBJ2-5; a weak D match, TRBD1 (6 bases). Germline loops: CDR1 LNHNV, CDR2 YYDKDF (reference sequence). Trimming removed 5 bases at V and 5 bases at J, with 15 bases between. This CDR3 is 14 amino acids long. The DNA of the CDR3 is TGTGCCACCAGCCTTCACACAGGGCCGGAGACCCAGTACTTC. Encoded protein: CATSLHTGPETQYF.

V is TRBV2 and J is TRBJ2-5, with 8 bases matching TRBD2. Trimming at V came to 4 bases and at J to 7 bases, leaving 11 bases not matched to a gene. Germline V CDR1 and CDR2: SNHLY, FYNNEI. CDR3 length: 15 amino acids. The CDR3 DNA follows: TGTGCCAGCAGTGGGTATAGCGGGGTGAGAGGGACCCAGTACTTC. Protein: CASSGYSGVRGTQYF.

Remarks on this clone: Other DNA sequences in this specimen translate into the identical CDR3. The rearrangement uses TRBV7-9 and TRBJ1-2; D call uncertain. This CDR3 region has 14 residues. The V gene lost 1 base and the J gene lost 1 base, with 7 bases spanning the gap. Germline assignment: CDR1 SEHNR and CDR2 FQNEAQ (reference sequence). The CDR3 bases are TGTGCCAGCAGCTTAGGGCAGAATAACTATGGCTACACCTTC. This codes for CASSLGQNNYGYTF. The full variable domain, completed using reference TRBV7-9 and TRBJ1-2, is DTGVSQNPRHKITKRGQNVTFRCDPISEHNRLYWYRQTLGQGPEFLTYFQNEAQLEKSRLLSDRFSAERPKGSFSTLEIQRTEQGDSAMYLCASSLGQNNYGYTFGSGTRLTVV.

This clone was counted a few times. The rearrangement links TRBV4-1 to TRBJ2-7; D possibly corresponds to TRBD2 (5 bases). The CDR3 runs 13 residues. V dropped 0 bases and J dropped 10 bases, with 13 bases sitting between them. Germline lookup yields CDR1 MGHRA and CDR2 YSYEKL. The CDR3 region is CASSQDGLLHQYF. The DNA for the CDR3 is TGCGCCAGCAGCCAAGATGGACTCCTCCACCAGTACTTC.

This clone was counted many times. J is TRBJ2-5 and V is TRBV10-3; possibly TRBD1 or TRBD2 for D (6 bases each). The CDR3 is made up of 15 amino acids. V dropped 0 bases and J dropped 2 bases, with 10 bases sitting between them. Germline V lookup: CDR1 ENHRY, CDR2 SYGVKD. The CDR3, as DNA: TGTGCCATCAGTGAGTCAGGGGGGCTTCAAGAGACCCAGTACTTC. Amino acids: CAISESGGLQETQYF.

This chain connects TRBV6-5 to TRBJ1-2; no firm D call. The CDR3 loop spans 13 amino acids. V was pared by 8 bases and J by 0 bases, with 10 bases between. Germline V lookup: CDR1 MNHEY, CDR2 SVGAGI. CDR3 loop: CASASPTNYGYTF. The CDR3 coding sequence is TGTGCCAGCGCGTCTCCCACTAACTATGGCTACACCTTC.

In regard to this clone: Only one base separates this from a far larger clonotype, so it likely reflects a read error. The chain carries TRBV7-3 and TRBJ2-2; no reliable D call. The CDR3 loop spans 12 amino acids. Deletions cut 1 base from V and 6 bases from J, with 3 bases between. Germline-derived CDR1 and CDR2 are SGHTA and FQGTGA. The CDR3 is CASSLRAGELFF. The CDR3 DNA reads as TGTGCCAGCAGCTTAAGGGCCGGGGAGCTGTTTTTT.

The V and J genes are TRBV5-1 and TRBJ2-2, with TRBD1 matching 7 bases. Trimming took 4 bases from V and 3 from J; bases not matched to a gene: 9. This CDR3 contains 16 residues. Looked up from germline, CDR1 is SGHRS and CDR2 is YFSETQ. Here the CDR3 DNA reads TGCGCCAGCAGCCAATACAGGGGTGAGGACACCGGGGAGCTGTTTTTT. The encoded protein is CASSQYRGEDTGELFF. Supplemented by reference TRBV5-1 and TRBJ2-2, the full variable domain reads KAGVTQTPRYLIKTRGQQVTLSCSPISGHRSVSWYQQTPGQGLQFLFEYFSETQRNKGNFPGRFSGRQFSNSRSEMNVSTLELGDSALYLCASSQYRGEDTGELFFGEGSRLTVL.

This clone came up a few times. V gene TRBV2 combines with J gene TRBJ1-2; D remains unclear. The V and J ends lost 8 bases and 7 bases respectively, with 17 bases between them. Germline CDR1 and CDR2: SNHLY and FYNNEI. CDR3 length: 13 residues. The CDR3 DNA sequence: TGTGCCAGCTCGCTCGGAATATGGGGTGGCTACACCTTC. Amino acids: CASSLGIWGGYTF.

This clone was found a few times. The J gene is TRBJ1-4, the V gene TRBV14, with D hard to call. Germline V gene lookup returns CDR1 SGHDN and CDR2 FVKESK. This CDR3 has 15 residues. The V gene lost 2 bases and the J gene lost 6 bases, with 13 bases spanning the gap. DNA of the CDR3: TGTGCCAGCAGCCAATTCATTGGCAGCTATGAAAAACTGTTTTTT. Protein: CASSQFIGSYEKLFF.

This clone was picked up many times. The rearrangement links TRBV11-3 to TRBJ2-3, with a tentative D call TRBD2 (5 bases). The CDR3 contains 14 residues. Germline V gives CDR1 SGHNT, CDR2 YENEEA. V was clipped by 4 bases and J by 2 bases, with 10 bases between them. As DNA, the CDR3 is TGTGCCAGCAGCTCGGACGGGAACACAGATACGCAGTATTTT. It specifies CASSSDGNTDTQYF.

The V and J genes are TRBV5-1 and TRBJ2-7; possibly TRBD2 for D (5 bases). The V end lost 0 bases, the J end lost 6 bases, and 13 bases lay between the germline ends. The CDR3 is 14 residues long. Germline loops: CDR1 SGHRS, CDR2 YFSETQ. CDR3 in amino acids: CASSLESGMREQYF. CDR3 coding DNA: TGCGCCAGCAGCTTGGAGTCCGGGATGCGCGAGCAGTACTTC.

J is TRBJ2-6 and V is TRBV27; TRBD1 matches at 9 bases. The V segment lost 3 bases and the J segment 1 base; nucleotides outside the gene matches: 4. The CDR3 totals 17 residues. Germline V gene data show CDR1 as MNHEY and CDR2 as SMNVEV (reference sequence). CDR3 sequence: CASSFTQGASGANVLTF. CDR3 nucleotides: TGTGCCAGCAGTTTTACACAGGGGGCGTCTGGGGCCAACGTCCTGACTTTC.

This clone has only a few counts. The CDR3 DNA sequence: TGTGCCAGCAGCCCCCACCCCTTCCCAGGGGAAGCCGGGGAGCTGTTTTTT. It translates to CASSPHPFPGEAGELFF. The rearrangement uses TRBV7-2 and TRBJ2-2; a weak D match, TRBD1 (6 bases). With 5 bases removed from V and 6 bases from J, the gap between germline ends came to 22 bases. The CDR3 is 17 residues long. In germline, CDR1 is SGHTA, CDR2 FQGNSA.

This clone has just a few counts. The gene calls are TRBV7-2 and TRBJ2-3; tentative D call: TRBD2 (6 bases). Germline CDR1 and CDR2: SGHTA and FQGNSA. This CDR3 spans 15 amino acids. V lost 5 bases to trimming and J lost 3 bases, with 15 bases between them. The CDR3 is CASSPTYLATDTQYF. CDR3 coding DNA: TGTGCCAGCAGCCCGACGTACCTAGCGACAGATACGCAGTATTTT.

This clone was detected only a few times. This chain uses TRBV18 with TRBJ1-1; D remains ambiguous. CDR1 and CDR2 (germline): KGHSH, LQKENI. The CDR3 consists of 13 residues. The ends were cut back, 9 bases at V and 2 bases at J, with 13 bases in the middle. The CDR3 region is CASTVQQNTEAFF. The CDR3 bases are TGTGCCAGTACCGTTCAGCAAAACACTGAAGCTTTCTTT.

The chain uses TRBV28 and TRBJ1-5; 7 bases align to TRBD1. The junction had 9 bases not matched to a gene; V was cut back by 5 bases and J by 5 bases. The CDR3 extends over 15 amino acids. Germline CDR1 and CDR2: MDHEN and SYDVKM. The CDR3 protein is CASSLRDSRHQPQHF. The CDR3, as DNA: TGTGCCAGCAGTCTCCGGGACAGCAGGCATCAGCCCCAGCATTTT. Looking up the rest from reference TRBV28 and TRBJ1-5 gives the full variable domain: DVKVTQSSRYLVKRTGEKVFLECVQDMDHENMFWYRQDPGLGLRLIYFSYDVKMKEKGDIPEGYSVSREKKERFSLILESASTNQTSMYLCASSLRDSRHQPQHFGDGTRLSIL.

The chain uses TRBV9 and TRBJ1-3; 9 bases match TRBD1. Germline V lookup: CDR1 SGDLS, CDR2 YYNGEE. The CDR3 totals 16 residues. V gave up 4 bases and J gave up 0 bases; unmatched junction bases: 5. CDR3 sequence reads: CASSRGQGYSGNTIYF. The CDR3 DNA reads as TGTGCCAGCAGCAGGGGACAGGGCTACTCTGGAAACACCATATATTTT. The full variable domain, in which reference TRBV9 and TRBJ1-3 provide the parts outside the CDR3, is DSGVTQTPKHLITATGQRVTLRCSPRSGDLSVYWYQQSLDQGLQFLIQYYNGEERAKGNILERFSAQQFPDLHSELNLSSLELGDSALYFCASSRGQGYSGNTIYFGEGSWLTVV.

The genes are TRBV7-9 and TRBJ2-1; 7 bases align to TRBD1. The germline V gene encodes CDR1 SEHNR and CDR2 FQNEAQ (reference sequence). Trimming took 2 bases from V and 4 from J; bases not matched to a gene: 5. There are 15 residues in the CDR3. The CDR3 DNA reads TGTGCCAGCAGCTTATCGACAGGGTATTACAATGAGCAGTTCTTC. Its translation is CASSLSTGYYNEQFF. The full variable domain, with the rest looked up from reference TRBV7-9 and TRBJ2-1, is DTGVSQNPRHKITKRGQNVTFRCDPISEHNRLYWYRQTLGQGPEFLTYFQNEAQLEKSRLLSDRFSAERPKGSFSTLEIQRTEQGDSAMYLCASSLSTGYYNEQFFGPGTRLTVL.